These 17 T cell receptor beta chains were sequenced from one sample in a study of blood T cell repertoires in COVID-19 (dated by TCRdb to 2020 to 2022). The receptor library was made with the immunoSEQ multiplex PCR assay. The table was pulled from immuneACCESS by TCRdb, which kept in-frame rearrangements only. Such tables lose some clones; where checked, under half of the loss comes from unresolved V genes, and the rest has no known cause. The sample data list roughly 180,000 clones, and about 85% of these were observed just once. The ten top clones hold about 5% of the sample. Sequencing input: PBMCs or T cells enriched from blood (not recorded which). These receptor sequences come from a woman aged 40-49 years with acute COVID-19.

The chain combines TRBV6-2 or TRBV6-3 with TRBJ1-1; 7 bases match TRBD1. The CDR3 covers 14 residues. V lost 5 bases to trimming and J lost 0 bases; unmatched junction nucleotides: 3. Per the germline V gene, CDR1 is MNHEY and CDR2 is SVGEGT. CDR3 residues: CASSRQGMNTEAFF. CDR3 DNA: TGTGCCAGCAGTCGACAGGGAATGAACACTGAAGCTTTCTTT.

This clone was recorded only once. V gene TRBV6-1 combines with J gene TRBJ2-7; TRBD2 aligns across 11 bases. J was trimmed by 4 bases and V by 3 bases; bases with no gene match: 5. This CDR3 has 15 amino acids. Germline V lookup: CDR1 MNHNS, CDR2 SASEGT. The CDR3 nucleotides read TGTGCCAGCAGTGACCTAGCGGGAGGCTTTTACGAGCAGTACTTC. This gives the protein CASSDLAGGFYEQYF.

This rearrangement joins TRBV9 to TRBJ2-5; maybe TRBD1 (5 bases). Germline CDR1 SGDLS, CDR2 YYNGEE. The CDR3 is made up of 13 amino acids. The V end lost 6 bases, the J end lost 3 bases, and 12 bases lay between the germline ends. The CDR3 here is CASTLGDEETQYF. CDR3 DNA: TGTGCCAGCACCCTAGGGGATGAAGAGACCCAGTACTTC.

This sequence joins TRBV6-1 and TRBJ2-7; TRBD2 matches at 13 bases. V was pared by 2 bases and J by 5 bases, with 6 bases of the junction left unmatched. The V gene's germline CDR1 is MNHNS and CDR2 SASEGT. CDR3 size: 16 residues. CDR3 nucleotides: TGTGCCAGCAGTGAAATCGGACTAGCGGGAGTCAACGAGCAGTACTTC. This gives the protein CASSEIGLAGVNEQYF.

The rearrangement uses TRBV5-4 and TRBJ2-7; 11 nucleotides align to TRBD2. CDR3 length: 15 residues. Unmatched junction bases numbered 5, after V lost 4 bases and J lost 2 bases. Germline V gene sequence: CDR1 SGHNT, CDR2 YYREEE (reference sequence). The DNA of the CDR3 is TGTGCCAGCAGCCCCCAGACTAGCGGGGCCTACGAGCAGTACTTC. It yields the protein CASSPQTSGAYEQYF.

The V call is TRBV5-1, the J call TRBJ1-1; D is uncertain. Germline V gene sequence: CDR1 SGHRS, CDR2 YFSETQ. This CDR3 has 14 residues. The V and J ends lost 0 bases and 2 bases respectively, with 8 bases between them. The CDR3 spells CASSLGGFNTEAFF. DNA for the CDR3: TGCGCCAGCAGCTTGGGAGGGTTTAACACTGAAGCTTTCTTT.

This clone occurred a few times. This chain joins TRBV9 and TRBJ2-1, with D tentatively TRBD1 (5 bases). CDR1 and CDR2 from the germline V gene are SGDLS and YYNGEE. The CDR3 sequence is 14 residues long. Trimming stripped 4 bases from V and 6 bases from J, with 14 bases between. This CDR3 reads CASSPDPGFNEQFF. CDR3 nucleotide sequence: TGTGCCAGCAGCCCGGACCCAGGGTTCAATGAGCAGTTCTTC.

The V gene is TRBV24-1, the J gene TRBJ2-3; D might be TRBD1 (6 bases). Germline V lookup: CDR1 KGHDR, CDR2 SFDVKD. V was clipped by 8 bases and J by 0 bases, with 11 bases between them. CDR3 length: 14 residues. Written as DNA, the CDR3 is TGTGCCACCATGGGGGCAGATAGCACAGATACGCAGTATTTT. Its protein is CATMGADSTDTQYF.

The genes are TRBV5-1 and TRBJ1-4; maybe TRBD1 (5 bases). CDR1 and CDR2 from the germline V gene are SGHRS and YFSETQ. The CDR3 is 16 residues long. Trimming took off 0 bases at V and 7 bases at J, with 16 bases between the two ends. CDR3 DNA sequence: TGCGCCAGCAGCTTGGAACCAAGGGTTAGGGGTGAAAAACTGTTTTTT. The encoded protein is CASSLEPRVRGEKLFF. The full variable domain, rest sourced from reference TRBV5-1 and TRBJ1-4, is KAGVTQTPRYLIKTRGQQVTLSCSPISGHRSVSWYQQTPGQGLQFLFEYFSETQRNKGNFPGRFSGRQFSNSRSEMNVSTLELGDSALYLCASSLEPRVRGEKLFFGSGTQLSVL.

This clone was counted ten times or more. The V gene is TRBV2, the J gene TRBJ1-2, with D perhaps matching TRBD1 (5 bases). Germline CDR1 and CDR2: SNHLY and FYNNEI. This CDR3 is built from 13 residues. V lost 5 bases and J 8 bases, leaving 15 bases between the germline ends. The CDR3 is CASSLARDSGYTF. CDR3 nucleotide sequence: TGTGCCAGCAGTCTCGCCCGGGACTCCGGCTACACCTTC.

The chain combines TRBV2 with TRBJ1-2, with D perhaps TRBD1 (5 bases). CDR1 and CDR2 (germline): SNHLY, FYNNEI. The CDR3 loop spans 13 amino acids. V lost 7 bases, J lost 7 bases, and 16 bases lay in between. The CDR3 sequence is CASTSDGGIGYTF. DNA for the CDR3: TGTGCCAGCACCTCAGATGGGGGGATTGGCTACACCTTC. The full variable domain, completed using reference TRBV2 and TRBJ1-2, is EPEVTQTPSHQVTQMGQEVILRCVPISNHLYFYWYRQILGQKVEFLVSFYNNEISEKSEIFDDQFSVERPDGSNFTLKIRSTKLEDSAMYFCASTSDGGIGYTFGSGTRLTVV.

This chain connects TRBV10-3 to TRBJ2-1; 11 bases map to TRBD2. Unmatched junction bases numbered 17, after V lost 6 bases and J lost 13 bases. The CDR3 is made up of 16 amino acids. CDR1 is ENHRY, CDR2 SYGVKD, per germline. In nucleotides, the CDR3 is TGTGCCATCAGCGAACGAACTAGCGGGAGCTTTGGTATTCAGTTCTTC. Translation gives CAISERTSGSFGIQFF.

The rearrangement uses TRBV3-1 (or the pseudogene TRBV3-2) and TRBJ1-1, with 8 bases lining up with TRBD1. The CDR3 length is 14 residues. Trimming took 4 bases from V and 4 from J; bases not matched to a gene: 5. Germline CDR1 reads LGHDT; CDR2 reads YNNKEL (reference sequence). The CDR3 spells CASSRQGLGTEAFF. The CDR3, as DNA: TGTGCCAGCAGCCGACAGGGGTTGGGCACTGAAGCTTTCTTT.

The chain is built from TRBV27 and TRBJ1-2; D might be TRBD1 (5 bases). Germline V gives CDR1 MNHEY, CDR2 SMNVEV (reference sequence). The CDR3 sequence is 13 residues long. Trimming took off 6 bases at V and 6 bases at J, with 14 bases between the two ends. The CDR3 nucleotides are TGTGCCAGCAGGCCTGGGGGGTGGAATGGCTACACCTTC. The encoded protein is CASRPGGWNGYTF.

The V gene is TRBV9, the J gene TRBJ2-3, with 11 bases aligning to TRBD2. Germline assignment: CDR1 SGDLS and CDR2 YYNGEE. The CDR3 runs to 18 residues. V lost 3 bases, J lost 2 bases, and 11 bases stayed unmatched. The CDR3 spells CASSETGTSGKITDTQYF. CDR3 in DNA: TGTGCCAGCAGCGAAACCGGGACTAGCGGTAAAATCACAGATACGCAGTATTTT.

This chain connects TRBV18 to TRBJ1-2, with TRBD1 matching 11 bases. J lost 8 bases, V lost 2 bases, and 1 base had no gene match. There are 13 residues in the CDR3. Germline CDR1 and CDR2: KGHSH and LQKENI. CDR3 in amino acids: CASSPGQGAGYTF. The CDR3 bases are TGTGCCAGCTCACCAGGACAGGGGGCAGGCTACACCTTC.

The V and J genes are TRBV15 and TRBJ1-2; 8 bases agree with TRBD1. After removal of 1 base from V and 2 bases from J, the junction contained 0 bases not matched to a gene. The CDR3 is 14 residues long. The germline gives CDR1 LNHNV, CDR2 YYDKDF (reference sequence). As DNA, the CDR3 is TGTGCCACCAGCAGAGGACAGGGGAACTATGGCTACACCTTC. Translated: CATSRGQGNYGYTF.